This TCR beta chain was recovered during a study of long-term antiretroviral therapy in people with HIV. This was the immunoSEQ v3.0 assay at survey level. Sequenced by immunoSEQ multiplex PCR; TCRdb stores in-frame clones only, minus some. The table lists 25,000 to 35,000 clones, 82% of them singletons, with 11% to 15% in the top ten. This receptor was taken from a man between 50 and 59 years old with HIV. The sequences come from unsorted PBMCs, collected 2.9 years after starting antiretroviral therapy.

The CDR3 sequence is CATSRGLAGGTDTQYF. In nucleotides, the CDR3 is TGTGCCACCAGCAGGGGACTAGCGGGGGGAACAGATACGCAGTATTTT. The chain is built from TRBV15 and TRBJ2-3; 15 bases line up with TRBD2. The CDR3 runs 16 residues. The germline V gene encodes CDR1 LNHNV and CDR2 YYDKDF (reference sequence). The trim removed 3 bases at V and 3 bases at J, leaving 1 base unmatched.